This T cell receptor (beta chain) was captured in a study of human T cells and chemical hapten exposure (dated by TCRdb to 2020 to 2023). For context, the study as a whole: The libraries were sequenced as a pool, and the TCR yield per sample differed mostly because of small variations in library volumes within the pool. In alopecia patients, the study followed how the peripheral blood TCR repertoire changed in vivo over primary and secondary sensitization to diphenylcyclopropenone (DPC), a hapten. Both TCR alpha and TCR beta chains were sequenced from each blood RNA sample. Summary of the overall study and its limitations: Repeated subsampling changed both the strength of the expansion versus patch-test correlation and the threshold at which the correlation became significant. DPC sensitization did not change the number of TCRs with a frequency above 1 in 1000, and there was no evidence of changes in global repertoire structure.

Receptors were amplified or captured by RACE. Instrument on record: NextSeq 500. During library preparation, unique molecular identifiers were attached to individual cDNA molecules so that TCRs could be counted quantitatively and reproducibly. In the source study's methods: Samples had a median of about 90,000 TCRs, with a range from about 23,224 to 750,000. V, J and CDR3 annotation of the TCR reads was performed with the Decombinator software suite. For PS versus PT1 abundance plots, all samples were subsampled to the same number of TCRs (28,000). Expanded TCRs were defined as absent before sensitization and observed at least eight times at the 2-week time point. The public sequencing data were trimmed at Q25 with fastp and processed into clonotypes with MiXCR by TCRdb, which kept only in-frame beta chains. Rows with a matching CDR3 protein are joined into one entry that keeps the most common DNA and genes. TCRdb's processing, not the study's, gives the V and J calls here. The sample table shows some 65,000 distinct CDR3 sequences, and around 6.3% are seen once. The top ten constitute roughly 3.5% of the sample.

The time point label here, explained by the study, means: healthy volunteer bleed at 6 weeks. Unfractionated whole blood was collected in Tempus Blood RNA tubes, and total RNA was extracted from that blood. A few healthy volunteers were used as TCR sequencing controls and were bled at day 0, 2 weeks and 6 weeks. This clonotype was detected many times. What this receptor recognizes is not known. One base away there is no much larger clone; base qualities are not given. CDR1 and CDR2, looked up from the germline V gene, are SGHDN and FVKESK. The V end loses 1 base and the J end loses 6 bases, and a stretch of 18 bases separates them. The CDR3 holds 16 amino acids from the cysteine to the phenylalanine. The entry retains the CDR3 DNA only, 48 bases that are in frame from base 1.

The sequenced sample was whole blood. This sequence originates from a female donor in good health. Some clones in this sample may be carry-over from other donors' samples. Recombination linked TRBV14 to TRBJ2-5, with TRBD1 tentatively as D gene (5 bases match). The nucleotide sequence is TGTGCCAGCAGCCAAGTGGGGCGGACGGCCGAGAAGACCCAGTACTTC. It is translated as CASSQVGRTAEKTQYF.